These 24 T cell receptor beta chains came from one sample sequenced in a study of identical twins. TCRdb re-called the 5' RACE reads with MiXCR, one entry per CDR3 protein. The sample lists fewer than 500,000 distinct CDR3 sequences, more than 13% occurring once. The data also belong to a second study, concerning yellow fever vaccine responses in identical twins.

The sequencing sample was made of CD4+ T cells sorted from blood. Every receptor here comes from a woman aged 18-29 years in good health.

The rearrangement joins TRBV28 to TRBJ1-1; perhaps TRBD1 as D (5 bases). CDR3 size: 14 residues. Germline CDR1 MDHEN, CDR2 SYDVKM. The ends were cut back, 5 bases at V and 1 base at J, with 11 bases in the middle. Written as DNA, the CDR3 is TGTGCCAGCAGTCGCAGGGTTCGGAACACTGAAGCTTTCTTT. Translating it yields CASSRRVRNTEAFF.

The chain joins TRBV7-2 to TRBJ2-3; TRBD2 agrees at 8 bases. Germline CDR1 SGHTA, CDR2 FQGNSA. This CDR3 is 16 amino acids long. With 3 bases clipped from V and 5 bases from J, the junction kept 10 bases outside the gene matches. The CDR3 sequence is CASSFSPGGAEDTQYF. As DNA, the CDR3 is TGTGCCAGCAGCTTCTCTCCCGGGGGGGCCGAAGATACGCAGTATTTT.

The chain is built from TRBV20-1 and TRBJ2-5; D is uncertain. Germline CDR1 and CDR2: DFQATT and SNEGSKA (reference sequence). The CDR3 sequence is 15 residues long. Trimming took off 3 bases at V and 4 bases at J, with 18 bases between the two ends. The CDR3 spells CSASSGVLFGETQYF. Here the CDR3 DNA reads TGCAGTGCTAGTTCAGGAGTACTGTTTGGAGAGACCCAGTACTTC.

The chain couples TRBV12-3 or TRBV12-4 to TRBJ2-1, with TRBD2 matching 7 bases. This CDR3 has 15 amino acids. Unmatched junction bases numbered 10, after V lost 5 bases and J lost 6 bases. The CDR3: CASSPRGSPPNEQFF. The CDR3, as DNA: TGTGCCAGCAGTCCCCGCGGGAGCCCGCCCAATGAGCAGTTCTTC.

The J gene is TRBJ2-3, the V gene TRBV11-1; 10 nucleotides match TRBD2. The CDR3 extends over 19 amino acids. V lost 1 base, J lost 1 base, and 11 bases stayed unmatched. CDR1 and CDR2 (germline): SGHAT, FQDESV (reference sequence). CDR3 coding DNA: TGTGCCAGCAGCTTAGGTCTCGCTAGCGGGGGCTTGGGCACAGATACGCAGTATTTT. Translated, it gives CASSLGLASGGLGTDTQYF.

The V gene is TRBV12-3 or TRBV12-4, the J gene TRBJ2-7, with a tentative D call TRBD1 (6 bases). This CDR3 has 13 residues. Trimming left V 7 bases short and J 2 bases short, with 12 bases between. CDR3 residues: CASMLQGTYEQYF. CDR3 sequence (DNA): TGTGCCAGCATGCTACAGGGAACCTACGAGCAGTACTTC.

In its sample, this clonotype was seen a few times. The chain carries TRBV11-2 and TRBJ1-2; 8 bases map to TRBD1. Germline CDR1 and CDR2: SGHAT and FQNNGV. V shed 5 bases, J shed 5 bases, and the junction held 10 bases outside the gene matches. This CDR3 has 15 residues. The CDR3 here is CASSITGQGGYGYTF. As DNA, the CDR3 is TGTGCCAGCAGCATAACCGGACAGGGAGGGTATGGCTACACCTTC.

This clonotype has just a few counts. CDR3: CSVAGPRYEQYF. The CDR3 DNA follows: TGCAGCGTTGCCGGGCCACGCTACGAGCAGTACTTC. This chain connects TRBV29-1 to TRBJ2-7; D is unclear. The CDR3 loop spans 12 amino acids. V was pared by 4 bases and J by 3 bases, with 10 bases between. Germline V gene lookup returns CDR1 SQVTM and CDR2 ANQGSEA.

The genes are TRBV6-5 and TRBJ2-3; 11 positions match TRBD2. J was trimmed by 2 bases and V by 2 bases; bases with no gene match: 3. CDR1 and CDR2 (germline): MNHEY, SVGAGI. The CDR3 runs 16 residues. The CDR3 sequence: CASSYIAGGPTDTQYF. The CDR3 region has the DNA TGTGCCAGCAGTTACATAGCGGGGGGGCCCACAGATACGCAGTATTTT.

The chain links TRBV6-5 to TRBJ2-6; D might be TRBD1 (5 bases). This CDR3 has 17 residues. CDR1 is MNHEY, CDR2 SVGAGI, per germline. V lost 0 bases to trimming and J lost 0 bases, with 9 bases between them. CDR3 DNA: TGTGCCAGCAGTTACTCGAGGACAAACTCTGGGGCCAACGTCCTGACTTTC. This translates into CASSYSRTNSGANVLTF.

V is TRBV6-2 or TRBV6-3 and J is TRBJ2-5, with no clear D. The V end lost 5 bases, the J end lost 5 bases, and 12 bases lay between the germline ends. The CDR3 has 13 residues. The germline CDR1 and CDR2 sequences are MNHEY and SVGEGT. CDR3 DNA: TGTGCCAGCAGTCCCGACCCCCGGGAGACCCAGTACTTC. Protein product: CASSPDPRETQYF.

This chain joins TRBV20-1 and TRBJ2-2; D might be TRBD1 or TRBD2, each matching 5 bases. Trimming cost V 6 bases and J 1 base, with 9 bases left between them. The V gene's germline CDR1 is DFQATT and CDR2 SNEGSKA (reference sequence). CDR3 length: 13 residues. CDR3 coding DNA: TGCAGTGCGGGGACGAAGAACACCGGGGAGCTGTTTTTT. It encodes CSAGTKNTGELFF.

Details on this clonotype: At one end, the junction sequence differs from germline, possibly due to a read error. The chain uses TRBV7-7 and TRBJ2-1, with 8 positions matching TRBD2. This CDR3 has 15 amino acids. Looked up from germline, CDR1 is SSHAT and CDR2 is FNYEAQ (reference sequence). Here the CDR3 DNA reads TGTGCTAGCAGCTTGAATAGCGGGATATACAATGAGCAGTTCTTC. Its translation: CASSLNSGIYNEQFF.

The chain recombines TRBV20-1 with TRBJ2-7; the D call may be TRBD1 or TRBD2 (7 bases each). The CDR3 has 14 residues. Trimming removed 2 bases from V and 2 bases from J, with 13 bases in between. Germline CDR1 is DFQATT and CDR2 is SNEGSKA (reference sequence). The CDR3: CSARSGGLTYEQYF. Here the CDR3 DNA reads TGCAGTGCTAGATCAGGGGGACTAACCTACGAGCAGTACTTC.

This clonotype was counted ten times or more. The chain combines TRBV6-5 with TRBJ2-7, with D possibly being TRBD1 (6 bases). Per germline, CDR1 MNHEY and CDR2 SVGAGI. The CDR3 has 14 amino acids. Between the trimmed V and J ends, which lost 4 bases and 3 bases, there was a span of 13 bases. The CDR3 spells CASSSPKQGYEQYF. DNA of the CDR3: TGTGCCAGCAGTTCTCCTAAACAGGGCTACGAGCAGTACTTC.

This clonotype was counted many times. The CDR3 sequence: CASSLGRLSTDTQYF. The CDR3 DNA reads as TGTGCCAGCAGCTTAGGGAGGTTAAGCACAGATACGCAGTATTTT. This chain connects TRBV7-9 to TRBJ2-3; D perhaps matches TRBD2 (5 bases). Germline CDR1 is SEHNR and CDR2 is FQNEAQ (reference sequence). CDR3 size: 15 residues. V gave up 1 base and J gave up 0 bases, with 8 bases separating them.

This clonotype has only a few counts. The chain links TRBV7-9 to TRBJ2-1; a weak D match, TRBD2 (5 bases). Germline-derived CDR1 and CDR2 are SEHNR and FQNEAQ (reference sequence). The CDR3 consists of 16 residues. V lost 5 bases, J lost 2 bases, and 16 bases lay in between. CDR3 in DNA: TGTGCCAGCAGCCGAGCAAGGGCCGGGGCCTACAATGAGCAGTTCTTC. Amino acids: CASSRARAGAYNEQFF.

This clonotype was seen only a few times. V is TRBV11-2 and J is TRBJ2-5; D remains unclear. The CDR3 has 15 amino acids. CDR1 SGHAT and CDR2 FQNNGV come from the germline V gene. V was cut by 2 bases and J by 1 base, with 11 bases left in between. CDR3 nucleotides: TGTGCCAGCAGCTTACTCCGGTCTCGCCAAGAGACCCAGTACTTC. Its protein product is CASSLLRSRQETQYF.

This clonotype showed up just a few times. The chain combines TRBV7-2 with TRBJ2-7, with D tentatively TRBD1 or TRBD2 (5 bases each). The V end was cut by 4 bases, the J end by 1 base, with 8 bases between. This CDR3 has 13 residues. Germline V CDR1 and CDR2: SGHTA, FQGNSA. CDR3 residues: CASSSGPSYEQYF. The CDR3 coding sequence is TGTGCCAGCAGCTCGGGACCATCCTACGAGCAGTACTTC.

This clonotype was found many times. This chain connects TRBV7-9 to TRBJ2-7; D perhaps matches TRBD1 (6 bases). The CDR3 consists of 15 residues. V was clipped by 5 bases and J by 3 bases, with 17 bases between them. CDR1 and CDR2 from the germline V gene are SEHNR and FQNEAQ (reference sequence). The CDR3 loop reads CASSPQTGSLYEQYF. The CDR3 DNA is TGTGCCAGCAGCCCACAAACAGGGTCGCTCTACGAGCAGTACTTC.

This clonotype showed up many times. The chain joins TRBV20-1 to TRBJ2-5; D is unclear. There are 12 residues in the CDR3. Per germline, CDR1 DFQATT and CDR2 SNEGSKA (reference sequence). V lost 4 bases to trimming and J lost 5 bases, with 11 bases between them. The CDR3 DNA follows: TGCAGTGCTAATCCCGGGCGCGAGACCCAGTACTTC. Its protein product is CSANPGRETQYF.

The CDR3 protein is CSVYLDGRPYEQYF. The CDR3 DNA sequence: TGCAGCGTCTATCTCGATGGACGGCCCTACGAGCAGTACTTC. The chain links TRBV29-1 to TRBJ2-7, with D hard to call. The CDR3 runs 14 residues. CDR1 and CDR2 from the germline V gene are SQVTM and ANQGSEA. V was pared by 6 bases and J by 2 bases, with 17 bases between.

The V and J genes are TRBV30 and TRBJ1-1; D remains ambiguous. Germline V gene sequence: CDR1 GTSNPN, CDR2 SVGIG (reference sequence). V was trimmed by 4 bases and J by 3 bases, leaving 9 bases between them. This CDR3 spans 12 amino acids. CDR3 in amino acids: CAWNTGYTEAFF. The CDR3 DNA reads TGTGCCTGGAATACGGGGTACACTGAAGCTTTCTTT.

This clonotype was seen a handful of times. The rearrangement links TRBV29-1 to TRBJ2-4; TRBD1 matches 8 bases. V lost 7 bases to trimming and J lost 3 bases; unmatched junction nucleotides: 5. Germline CDR1 and CDR2: SQVTM and ANQGSEA. The CDR3 has 13 amino acids. The CDR3 DNA reads TGCAGCGCGTACAGGGGGAGCAAAAACATTCAGTACTTC. As protein: CSAYRGSKNIQYF. The variable domain in full, completed from reference TRBV29-1 and TRBJ2-4, reads SAVISQKPSRDICQRGTSLTIQCQVDSQVTMMFWYRQQPGQSLTLIATANQGSEATYESGFVIDKFPISRPNLTFSTLTVSNMSPEDSSIYLCSAYRGSKNIQYFGAGTRLSVL.